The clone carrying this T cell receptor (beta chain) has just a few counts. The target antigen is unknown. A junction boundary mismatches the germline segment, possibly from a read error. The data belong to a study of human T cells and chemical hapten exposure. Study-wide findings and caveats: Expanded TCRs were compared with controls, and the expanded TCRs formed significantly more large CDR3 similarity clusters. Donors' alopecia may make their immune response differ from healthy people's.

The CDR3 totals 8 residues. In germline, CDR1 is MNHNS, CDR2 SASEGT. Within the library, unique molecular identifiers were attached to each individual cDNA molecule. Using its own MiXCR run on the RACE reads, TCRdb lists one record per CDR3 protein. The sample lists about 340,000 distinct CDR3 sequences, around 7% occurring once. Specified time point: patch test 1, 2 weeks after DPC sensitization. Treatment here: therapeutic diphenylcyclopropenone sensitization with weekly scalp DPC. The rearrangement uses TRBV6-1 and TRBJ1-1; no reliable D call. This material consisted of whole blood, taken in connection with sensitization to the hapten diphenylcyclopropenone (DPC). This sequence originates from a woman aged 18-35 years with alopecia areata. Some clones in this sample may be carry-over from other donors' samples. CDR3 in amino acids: CASSAGFF. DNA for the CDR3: TGTGCCAGCAGTGCGGGGTTTTTT.